This entry describes one T cell receptor (beta chain). The germline V gene has CDR1 SGHTA and CDR2 FQGTGA. CDR3 length: 13 residues. V was cut by 5 bases and J by 6 bases, with 11 bases left in between. TCRdb's copy holds only in-frame clones and misses some; the assay was immunoSEQ multiplex PCR. The top ten clones hold 0.4% to 0.5% of a sample with around 76,000 clones, roughly 89% of them seen once. This sample stems from a study of technical replicates of blood from a handful of donors. This TCR derives from a human donor in good health. Sequencing was performed on T cells isolated from PBMCs. The chain has TRBV7-3 and TRBJ2-1; D is perhaps TRBD2 (7 bases). The DNA of the CDR3 is TGTGCCAGCAGCGATGGGGGGGCCAATGAGCAGTTCTTC. Translated, it gives CASSDGGANEQFF.